This T cell receptor (beta chain) was captured in a study of Graves' ophthalmopathy and Graves' hyperthyroidism. This clonotype was counted many times. Germline trimming cut 8 bases from V and 2 bases from J; bases unmatched to any gene: 5. This CDR3 is 12 amino acids long. In germline, CDR1 is SQVTM, CDR2 ANQGSEA. Researchers took RNA transcripts and amplified TCR beta CDR3 regions from them. A first-round RT-PCR used HTBI primers, followed by a second-round multiplex PCR. MiXCR, applied by TCRdb to the multiplex PCR reads, yields one record per CDR3 protein. The table includes 200,000 to 250,000 distinct CDR3 sequences, around 30% detected once.

The sequenced sample consisted of peripheral blood. This sequence was found in a man aged 45-65 years with Graves' ophthalmopathy. The rearrangement uses TRBV29-1 and TRBJ2-5, with 7 bases fitting TRBD2. The CDR3: CSMGLPQETQYF. CDR3 sequence (DNA): TGCAGCATGGGACTACCACAAGAGACCCAGTACTTC.